This T cell receptor beta chain was identified in a study of cytomegalovirus exposure and HLA in healthy donors. Regarding the study as a whole: According to a subsequent analysis, TCR clusters from the first cohort were inclined to appear together in the 120 validation repertoires.

Libraries were prepared by immunoSEQ multiplex PCR; TCRdb keeps only in-frame clonotypes and omits some of them. The table has 250,000 to 400,000 clones, 75% to 90% seen once; the top ten hold roughly 1.2%. The length of the CDR3 is 14 residues. Trimming removed 6 bases from V and 2 bases from J; junction bases left unmatched: 5. CDR1 and CDR2 (germline): MNHNS, SASEGT. Separation from the approximately 720-subject first cohort characterized the roughly 110-subject validation cohort, to which the donors belonged. Turning to this clone: Its target is not known.

V gene TRBV6-1 combines with J gene TRBJ2-7; 9 bases map to TRBD1. The sample comprised PBMCs. This clonotype originated in a young woman in good health and CMV-seropositive. The CDR3 here is CASRGTGIPYEQYF. DNA for the CDR3: TGTGCCAGCAGAGGGACAGGGATCCCCTACGAGCAGTACTTC.